Each of the 16 T cell receptor beta chains below was sequenced from the same sample in a study of tumor-infiltrating lymphocytes in primary liver carcinoma. The input was roughly 0.5 ug total RNA; TCR beta cDNA was made from it with a constant-region primer. The TCR beta library was amplified through three nested multiplex PCR rounds in a modified ARM-PCR procedure. A C-beta reverse primer and TRBV1-TRBV30 forward primers served in each of the first two PCR rounds, at about 10 cycles apiece. Each CDR3 protein gets one entry after TCRdb re-called the multiplex PCR reads with MiXCR. Of about 190,000 distinct CDR3 sequences in the sample, roughly 80% were seen once. Between about 20 and 30 mg of unsorted bulk tissue served as the source from which RNA and DNA were co-extracted. The material sequenced was tumor tissue from primary liver carcinoma. The receptors originated from a man aged 35-49 years with primary liver carcinoma and hepatitis B virus infection.

A word on this clonotype: Sequence at one end of the junction differs from germline and may be a read error. The chain joins TRBV5-4 to TRBJ1-5; TRBD1 might be the D (5 bases). Per germline, CDR1 SGHNT and CDR2 YYREEE (reference sequence). The CDR3 has 15 residues. The CDR3 coding sequence is TGTGCCAGCAGCTTTGGGGGTTATAGCAATCACCCCCAGCATTTT. Translation gives CASSFGGYSNHPQHF.

To note about this clonotype: Since the CDR3 does not end with the conserved phenylalanine or tryptophan, this likely comes from a read error. The rearrangement links TRBV29-1 to TRBJ2-5; D unresolved. CDR1 and CDR2 (germline): SQVTM, ANQGSEA. The CDR3 has 12 amino acids. V was cut by 7 bases and J by 8 bases, with 17 bases left in between. Here the CDR3 DNA reads TGCAGCGGTATGGGCAGTGGAGATACCCAGTACTCC. It codes for CSGMGSGDTQYS.

The chain has TRBV5-1 and TRBJ1-1; D is unclear. The CDR3 spans 14 residues. Germline CDR1 is SGHRS and CDR2 is YFSETQ. Trimming shortened V by 6 bases and J by 0 bases, and 12 bases separated the two germline ends. The CDR3 nucleotides are TGCGCCAGCATATTGGACGGCATGAACACTGAAGCTTTCTTT. It encodes CASILDGMNTEAFF.

CDR3 region: CASSERIGSGIQYF. CDR3 DNA sequence: TGTGCCAGCAGTGAGCGGATAGGGTCCGGCATTCAGTACTTC. This sequence joins TRBV6-1 and TRBJ2-4; D is ambiguous. The CDR3 has 14 residues. Germline V CDR1 and CDR2: MNHNS, SASEGT. Between the trimmed V and J ends, which lost 3 bases and 9 bases, there was a span of 15 bases.

Turning to this clonotype: One end of the junction fails to match germline, which may point to a read error. The chain is built from TRBV6-1 and TRBJ2-5, with unresolved D. This CDR3 has 15 residues. Per germline, CDR1 MNHNS and CDR2 SASEGT. The CDR3 loop is CDSSWASMEMETQYF. DNA of the CDR3: TGTGACAGCAGTTGGGCGTCCATGGAGATGGAGACCCAGTACTTC.

In nucleotides, the CDR3 is TGCGCCAGCAGCCAAGATCGGACCCCCACATACAATGAGCAGTTCTTC. Its protein product is CASSQDRTPTYNEQFF. The chain is built from TRBV4-1 and TRBJ2-1; D is uncertain. Germline V gene data show CDR1 as MGHRA and CDR2 as YSYEKL. The V and J ends lost 0 bases and 4 bases respectively, with 13 bases between them. This CDR3 comprises 16 residues.

V and J are TRBV11-2 and TRBJ1-5; D perhaps matches TRBD1 (5 bases). With 2 bases removed from V and 1 base from J, the gap between germline ends came to 15 bases. Germline V CDR1 and CDR2: SGHAT, FQNNGV. The CDR3 consists of 17 residues. CDR3 loop: CASSLLEVTGSNQPQHF. In DNA form, the CDR3 reads TGTGCCAGCAGCTTATTAGAGGTAACAGGAAGCAATCAGCCCCAGCATTTT. The variable domain in full, with the rest retrieved from reference TRBV11-2 and TRBJ1-5, is EAGVAQSPRYKIIEKRQSVAFWCNPISGHATLYWYQQILGQGPKLLIQFQNNGVVDDSQLPKDRFSAERLKGVDSTLKIQPAKLEDSAVYLCASSLLEVTGSNQPQHFGDGTRLSIL.

As regards this clonotype: Mismatch with germline at one junction end may stem from a read error. This sequence joins TRBV5-6 and TRBJ2-1; D possibly corresponds to TRBD2 (5 bases). The CDR3 contains 13 residues. CDR1 is SGHDT, CDR2 YYEEEE, per germline. CDR3 in amino acids: CANTGGPNNEQFF. In DNA, the CDR3 is TGTGCCAACACCGGAGGACCGAACAATGAGCAATTCTTC.

Remarks on this clonotype: At one end, the junction sequence differs from germline, possibly due to a read error. This rearrangement joins TRBV19 to TRBJ2-2, with 8 bases aligning to TRBD1. Germline CDR1 LNHDA, CDR2 SQIVND (reference sequence). The CDR3 spans 14 residues. CDR3 sequence reads: CASSHGQGTGELSF. The CDR3 DNA is TGTGCCAGTAGTCACGGACAGGGCACCGGGGAGTTGTCTTTT.

Concerning this clonotype: This likely comes from a read error, as the CDR3 has no conserved phenylalanine or tryptophan at its end. The DNA is omitted, as the CDR3 cannot be located on it reliably, and the CDR3 follows TCRdb's listing. CDR3 loop: CASSQSDSPLHC. The J gene is TRBJ1-6, the V gene TRBV4-1. The CDR3 length equals 12 residues, ends included. Germline V gives CDR1 MGHRA, CDR2 YSYEKL.

As regards this clonotype: The junction shows a germline mismatch at one end, possibly a read error. The chain recombines TRBV4-2 with TRBJ1-5; D is perhaps TRBD1 (5 bases). This CDR3 comprises 18 residues. Germline CDR1 and CDR2: LGHNA and YNFKEQ. The CDR3 here is CASSQDRIGGTTWQPQHF. The CDR3 region has the DNA TGTGCCAGCAGCCAAGATAGAATTGGTGGGACCACCTGGCAGCCTCAGCATTTT.

The rearrangement links TRBV7-9 to TRBJ2-2; TRBD1 might be the D (6 bases). The germline CDR1 and CDR2 sequences are SEHNR and FQNEAQ (reference sequence). There are 15 residues in the CDR3. Trimming cost V 6 bases and J 8 bases, with 19 bases left between them. In DNA, the CDR3 is TGTGCCAGCAGGGCCGGGACATGGATGGCAGGGGAGCTGTTTTTT. Residues: CASRAGTWMAGELFF.

As regards this clonotype: The junction departs from the called germline gene at one end, perhaps through a read error. The V gene is TRBV7-8, the J gene TRBJ1-5; D perhaps matches TRBD1 (6 bases). Germline-derived CDR1 and CDR2 are SGHVS and FQNEAQ. The CDR3 is 18 amino acids. The CDR3 nucleotides are TGTGCTAGCAGTTTAGGAGTCACAGGGACCCTTAGCAATCAGCCCCGGCATTTT. Its protein is CASSLGVTGTLSNQPRHF.

Remarks on this clonotype: This could be a read error, since a much larger clone is one nucleotide away. The chain couples TRBV28 to TRBJ2-5; D not certain. The germline V gene has CDR1 MDHEN and CDR2 SYDVKM. This CDR3 region has 10 residues. This CDR3 reads CASRGETHYF. The CDR3, as DNA: TGTGCCAGCCGAGGAGAGACCCACTACTTC.

As concerns this clonotype: Mismatch with germline at one junction end may stem from a read error. This chain links TRBV28 with TRBJ2-3; D gene uncertain. The CDR3 is 15 amino acids. Germline lookup yields CDR1 MDHEN and CDR2 SYDVKM. CDR3 DNA sequence: TGTGCCAGCAGTTTGTTCAGCCCTTCCACAGATACGGAGAATTTT. Protein: CASSLFSPSTDTENF.

This clonotype was recorded once. An end of the junction does not agree with germline; a read error may underlie this. The rearrangement joins TRBV29-1 to TRBJ2-7; either TRBD1 or TRBD2 may fit D (5 bases each). Germline V gene sequence: CDR1 SQVTM, CDR2 ANQGSEA. This CDR3 region has 16 residues. The CDR3 is CNAMTSGTGTLYEQYF. In nucleotides, the CDR3 is TGCAACGCCATGACATCTGGGACCGGCACTCTCTACGAGCAGTACTTT.